The 19 T cell receptor beta chains in this list originate from one sample, sequenced in a study of cytomegalovirus exposure and HLA in healthy donors. PCR involved 60 Vbeta and 13 Jbeta primers. Produced via immunoSEQ multiplex PCR; TCRdb's table is partial and in-frame only. Here the sample spans hundreds of thousands of clones, roughly 90% being singletons. Sequencing input: PBMCs. All receptors come from a woman between 18 and 29 years old in good health and CMV-seronegative.

This clone appeared once. CDR3 residues: CASSVGSGGLGGETQYF. CDR3 bases: TGTGCCAGCAGCGTAGGCAGCGGGGGGCTGGGGGGAGAGACCCAGTACTTC. The chain couples TRBV9 to TRBJ2-5; TRBD2 aligns across 9 bases. The ends lost 0 bases at V and 4 bases at J; junction bases unmatched: 10. From germline, CDR1 is SGDLS and CDR2 YYNGEE. The CDR3 is made up of 17 amino acids.

The chain has TRBV5-5 and TRBJ1-1, with TRBD1 identical over 9 bases. V shed 1 base and J 3 bases; nucleotides not matched to a gene: 7. The germline V gene has CDR1 SGHKS and CDR2 YYEKEE (reference sequence). The CDR3 runs 16 residues. In DNA, the CDR3 is TGTGCCAGCAGCTTGATCGGGACAGGGTTGTACACTGAAGCTTTCTTT. Translating gives CASSLIGTGLYTEAFF.

J is TRBJ2-3 and V is TRBV5-4; D is uncertain. The V gene's germline CDR1 is SGHNT and CDR2 YYREEE (reference sequence). The CDR3 totals 16 residues. Trimming stripped 1 base from V and 5 bases from J, with 17 bases between. The DNA for the CDR3 is TGTGCCAGCAGCTTGTTGGCCTCTCGGTCGGGAGATACGCAGTATTTT. It is translated as CASSLLASRSGDTQYF.

V gene TRBV6-6 combines with J gene TRBJ1-1; the D gene is possibly TRBD1 (6 bases). V lost 5 bases and J 1 base, leaving 8 bases between the germline ends. CDR1 and CDR2 (germline): MNHNY, SVGAGI (reference sequence). The CDR3 sequence is 13 residues long. The CDR3 sequence: CASSIQGNTEAFF. The CDR3 coding sequence is TGTGCCAGCAGTATACAGGGGAACACTGAAGCTTTCTTT.

On this clone: At one of its ends the junction is not consistent with the germline gene, which may arise from a read error. V usage is TRBV7-9 and J usage is TRBJ2-1; a weak D match, TRBD1 (6 bases). The CDR3 extends over 16 amino acids. The V gene's germline CDR1 is SEHNR and CDR2 FQNEAQ (reference sequence). In DNA, the CDR3 is TGTTCCAGCAGCTTATATATTCGGGACACAAGGAATGAGCAGTTCTTC. This encodes CSSSLYIRDTRNEQFF.

The chain links TRBV10-2 to TRBJ1-4, with D possibly being TRBD1 (5 bases). V was clipped by 7 bases and J by 5 bases, with 8 bases between them. The CDR3 spans 12 residues. Germline V lookup: CDR1 WSHSY, CDR2 SAAADI. The CDR3 sequence: CASNRGNEKLFF. For the CDR3, the DNA is TGCGCCAGCAATAGGGGAAATGAAAAACTGTTTTTT.

The CDR3 spells CATSRDRGGWGNGELFF. As DNA, the CDR3 is TGTGCCACCAGCAGAGATCGGGGGGGATGGGGTAACGGGGAGCTGTTTTTT. The chain recombines TRBV15 with TRBJ2-2, with 8 bases lining up with TRBD2. Unmatched junction bases numbered 10, after V lost 0 bases and J lost 7 bases. Germline CDR1 LNHNV, CDR2 YYDKDF (reference sequence). This CDR3 comprises 17 residues.

V and J are TRBV6-5 and TRBJ1-1; D might be TRBD1 (5 bases). This CDR3 has 13 residues. V was clipped by 7 bases and J by 2 bases, with 11 bases between them. Germline V gives CDR1 MNHEY, CDR2 SVGAGI. CDR3 region: CASTSQGNTEAFF. The CDR3 coding sequence is TGTGCCAGCACTTCGCAGGGAAACACTGAAGCTTTCTTT.

Points on this clone: At one end, the junction sequence differs from germline, possibly due to a read error. Other nucleotide sequences in the sample specify the same CDR3. The chain links TRBV7-9 to TRBJ1-2; 8 bases match TRBD1. The CDR3 totals 12 residues. Germline values: CDR1 SEHNR, CDR2 FQNEAQ (reference sequence). The CDR3 loop is CSSSLAGGGYTF. CDR3 sequence (DNA): TGTTCCAGCAGCTTAGCAGGGGGCGGCTACACCTTC.

The V and J genes are TRBV25-1 and TRBJ1-3; D is unclear. Deletions cut 1 base from V and 0 bases from J, with 13 bases between. The CDR3 has 17 residues. The germline V gene encodes CDR1 MGHDK and CDR2 SYGVNS. CDR3 sequence reads: CASSESGLISSGNTIYF. CDR3 nucleotides: TGTGCCAGCAGTGAATCTGGGCTTATAAGCTCTGGAAACACCATATATTTT.

The rearrangement joins TRBV27 to TRBJ2-5, with D tentatively TRBD2 (5 bases). The CDR3 spans 16 residues. In germline, CDR1 is MNHEY, CDR2 SMNVEV (reference sequence). V lost 6 bases to trimming and J lost 5 bases, with 22 bases between them. The CDR3 nucleotides are TGTGCCAGCAGCCGAGACCGAGGAGGAACCTCGGAGACCCAGTACTTC. Translated, it gives CASSRDRGGTSETQYF.

The chain joins TRBV1 to TRBJ2-7; the table's D gene call, TRBD1, was not cross checked with the DNA. TRBV1 corresponds to a pseudogene. This CDR3 has 15 amino acids. In nucleotides, the CDR3 is TGCACCAGCAGCCAAGATGGGCAGGCGACCTACGAGCAGTACTTC. Its protein is CTSSQDGQATYEQYF.

This chain connects TRBV27 to TRBJ2-1, with 15 bases lining up with TRBD2. The germline gives CDR1 MNHEY, CDR2 SMNVEV (reference sequence). This CDR3 is built from 15 residues. With V trimmed by 10 bases and J by 4 bases, 5 bases remained unmatched. The CDR3 nucleotides are TGTGCCACCCAGGGACTAGCGGGGGGATACAATGAGCAGTTCTTC. Translation gives CATQGLAGGYNEQFF.

In its sample, this clone was seen a few times. The chain combines TRBV11-2 with TRBJ2-7; D call uncertain. Germline CDR1 reads SGHAT; CDR2 reads FQNNGV. V shed 5 bases and J shed 3 bases, with 8 bases lying between them. The CDR3 runs 12 residues. CDR3 protein: CASSQHIYEQYF. The CDR3 DNA sequence: TGTGCCAGCAGCCAACACATCTACGAGCAGTACTTC.

This chain uses TRBV5-1 with TRBJ2-3, with a possible D match to TRBD1 (6 bases). Germline V gene sequence: CDR1 SGHRS, CDR2 YFSETQ. The CDR3 extends over 14 amino acids. V lost 0 bases and J lost 9, with 14 bases in between. CDR3 loop: CASSLAPGQPTQYF. CDR3 sequence (DNA): TGCGCCAGCAGCTTGGCTCCGGGACAACCGACGCAGTATTTT.

This clone was recorded only once. The chain has TRBV10-1 and TRBJ2-2; the match to TRBD1 covers 8 bases. V trimming: 1 base; J trimming: 0 bases; junction bases outside the gene matches: 4. From germline, CDR1 is WNHNN and CDR2 SYGVQD (reference sequence). The CDR3 covers 17 residues. The CDR3 DNA reads as TGCGCCAGCAGTGAGTTGGGACAGGAGTCGAACACCGGGGAGCTGTTTTTT. It codes for CASSELGQESNTGELFF.

This chain uses TRBV5-1 with TRBJ2-4, with 7 bases fitting TRBD1. This CDR3 contains 17 residues. V lost 0 bases to trimming and J lost 2 bases; unmatched junction nucleotides: 8. Germline lookup yields CDR1 SGHRS and CDR2 YFSETQ. CDR3: CASSLEGTVLSKNIQYF. Written as DNA, the CDR3 is TGCGCCAGCAGCTTGGAAGGGACAGTCCTATCCAAAAACATTCAGTACTTC. The entire variable domain, with the rest obtained from reference TRBV5-1 and TRBJ2-4, is as follows: KAGVTQTPRYLIKTRGQQVTLSCSPISGHRSVSWYQQTPGQGLQFLFEYFSETQRNKGNFPGRFSGRQFSNSRSEMNVSTLELGDSALYLCASSLEGTVLSKNIQYFGAGTRLSVL.

This clone was detected once. The chain combines TRBV5-4 with TRBJ2-5, with a tentative D call TRBD2 (5 bases). V was cut by 0 bases and J by 5 bases, with 14 bases left in between. Germline assignment: CDR1 SGHNT and CDR2 YYREEE (reference sequence). The CDR3 covers 15 residues. The CDR3 sequence: CASSLAGKSGETQYF. The CDR3, as DNA: TGTGCCAGCAGCTTGGCGGGGAAGTCCGGGGAGACCCAGTACTTC.

The chain recombines TRBV15 with TRBJ2-5; 7 bases are shared with TRBD2. Germline CDR1 and CDR2: LNHNV and YYDKDF (reference sequence). CDR3 length: 14 residues. V lost 4 bases, J lost 1 base, and 3 bases stayed unmatched. CDR3 coding DNA: TGTGCCACCAGCATCCGGACTAGCCAAGAGACCCAGTACTTC. Protein sequence: CATSIRTSQETQYF.